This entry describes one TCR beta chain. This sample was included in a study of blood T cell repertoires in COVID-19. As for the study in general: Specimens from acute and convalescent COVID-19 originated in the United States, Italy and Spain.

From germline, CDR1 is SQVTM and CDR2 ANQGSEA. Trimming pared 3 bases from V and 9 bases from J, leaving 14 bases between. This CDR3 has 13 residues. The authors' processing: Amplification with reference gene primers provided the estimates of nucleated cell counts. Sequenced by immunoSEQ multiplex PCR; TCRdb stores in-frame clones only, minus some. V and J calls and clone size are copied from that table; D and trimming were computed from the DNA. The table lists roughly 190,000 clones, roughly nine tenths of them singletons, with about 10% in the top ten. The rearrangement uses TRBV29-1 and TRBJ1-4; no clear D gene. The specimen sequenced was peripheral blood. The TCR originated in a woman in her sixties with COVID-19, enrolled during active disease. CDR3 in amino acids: CSVEISGRKKLFF. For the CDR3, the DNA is TGCAGCGTTGAGATTTCTGGTAGAAAAAAACTGTTTTTT.